Sequencing of this T cell receptor (beta chain) was carried out in a study of blood T cell repertoires in COVID-19. Study details: Acute and convalescent COVID-19 specimens originated in the United States, Italy and Spain. T cells, B-cell-depleted T cells, or PBMCs provided the cDNA or gDNA that served as material.

As originally analysed: Amplifying reference gene primers gave estimates of nucleated cell counts. Data came from immunoSEQ multiplex PCR; TCRdb stores just in-frame clones and leaves some out. Clonal size and the V and J genes are those of that table, whereas D and trimming came from the DNA. This sample yields tens of thousands of clones, of which around 80% are seen a single time; approximately 6% belongs to the top ten. The TCR sequence derives from a human donor in a cohort sampled during active COVID-19. Sequenced material: peripheral blood.

The CDR3 sequence: CASTLGQGGYTF. Here the CDR3 DNA reads TGTGCCAGCACCCTCGGACAGGGAGGCTACACCTTC. V gene TRBV6-5 combines with J gene TRBJ1-2; 8 bases line up with TRBD1. V lost 7 bases and J lost 8; bases outside the gene matches: 6. This CDR3 comprises 12 residues. Germline assignment: CDR1 MNHEY and CDR2 SVGAGI.